Listed here are 21 T cell receptor beta chains from one sample, sequenced in a study of T cell repertoires in cytomegalovirus infection. TCRdb processed the reads anew with MiXCR; each CDR3 protein has one entry. The sample contains 830,000 or so distinct CDR3 sequences, around a third of which appear only once. These receptors are not linked to any known antigen. The sample here was cultured CD8+ T cells from PBMCs, taken from culture after CMV antigen stimulation. The receptors come from a human donor in good health (CMV status not recorded). Some clones in this sample may be carry-over from other donors' samples.

The chain carries TRBV4-3 and TRBJ1-5; the match to TRBD1 covers 7 bases. This CDR3 contains 15 residues. CDR1 and CDR2 (germline): LGHNA, YSLEER. The junction had 6 bases not matched to a gene; V was cut back by 1 base and J by 6 bases. CDR3 DNA sequence: TGCGCCAGCAGCCAAGGTTTGACAGGGACTCAGCCCCAGCATTTT. Translating gives CASSQGLTGTQPQHF.

The rearrangement joins TRBV12-3 or TRBV12-4 to TRBJ2-2; no clear D. V lost 6 bases and J 4 bases, leaving 12 bases between the germline ends. CDR3 length equals 14 residues. CDR3 DNA sequence: TGTGCCAGCAGGGGGTGGTTGGGCACCGGGGAGCTGTTTTTT. This codes for CASRGWLGTGELFF.

This clonotype was seen ten or more times. J is TRBJ2-1 and V is TRBV7-2; D is unresolved. Trimming removed 4 bases at V and 6 bases at J, with 13 bases between. CDR3 length equals 14 residues. Per germline, CDR1 SGHTA and CDR2 FQGNSA. The chain's CDR3 is CASSSRYRGNEQFF. The CDR3, as DNA: TGTGCCAGCAGCTCCCGATACAGAGGCAATGAGCAGTTCTTC.

This clonotype was detected only a few times. This chain links TRBV5-4 with TRBJ2-7; possibly TRBD1 for D (6 bases). V was shortened by 1 base and J by 5 bases, with 10 bases between the two germline ends. Germline V lookup: CDR1 SGHNT, CDR2 YYREEE (reference sequence). The CDR3 is made up of 13 amino acids. This CDR3 is CASSLTGQDEQYV. CDR3 nucleotide sequence: TGTGCCAGCAGCTTGACAGGGCAGGACGAGCAGTACGTC.

This clonotype was observed a handful of times. CDR3 residues: CASSNNRGLRAFF. CDR3 DNA: TGTGCCAGCAGTAATAACAGGGGGCTCAGAGCTTTCTTT. The J gene is TRBJ1-1, the V gene TRBV27, with 9 bases matching TRBD1. The CDR3 is 13 amino acids. The V and J ends lost 5 bases and 10 bases, in that order; junction bases with no gene match: 8. CDR1 and CDR2 from the germline V gene are MNHEY and SMNVEV (reference sequence).

This chain connects TRBV7-9 to TRBJ2-7; 10 nucleotides match TRBD1. The CDR3 runs 15 residues. Losses at the gene ends were 5 bases for V and 3 bases for J; bases not matched to a gene: 7. Germline CDR1 and CDR2: SEHNR and FQNEAQ (reference sequence). As DNA, the CDR3 is TGTGCCAGCAGCCCAAAAGGACAGGGGGGCTACGAGCAGTACTTC. It translates to CASSPKGQGGYEQYF.

J is TRBJ1-4 and V is TRBV4-1; D gene ambiguous. Per the germline V gene, CDR1 is MGHRA and CDR2 is YSYEKL. The CDR3 loop spans 14 amino acids. Trimming left V 3 bases short and J 5 bases short, with 10 bases between. As DNA, the CDR3 is TGCGCCAGCAGCCAGGGCCGGGAAAATGAAAAACTGTTTTTT. It codes for CASSQGRENEKLFF.

The V call is TRBV27, the J call TRBJ1-4; D might be TRBD1 (5 bases). Germline V gene data show CDR1 as MNHEY and CDR2 as SMNVEV (reference sequence). With 7 bases removed from V and 6 bases from J, the gap between germline ends came to 18 bases. The CDR3 has 15 residues. CDR3 sequence: CASKFVGDLDEKLFF. CDR3 sequence (DNA): TGTGCCAGCAAGTTTGTGGGGGACCTCGATGAAAAACTGTTTTTT.

The CDR3: CASSYSNVPSGANVLTF. The CDR3 nucleotides read TGTGCCAGCAGTTACTCGAATGTACCCTCTGGGGCCAACGTCCTGACTTTC. This rearrangement joins TRBV6-5 to TRBJ2-6, with D hard to call. Per germline, CDR1 MNHEY and CDR2 SVGAGI. This CDR3 is 17 amino acids long. The germline V and J ends were trimmed by 0 bases and 0 bases, with 9 bases remaining between them.

This chain connects TRBV20-1 to TRBJ1-5; unclear D gene. The CDR3 extends over 13 amino acids. The germline V gene has CDR1 DFQATT and CDR2 SNEGSKA (reference sequence). V lost 4 bases, J lost 2 bases, and 9 bases lay in between. The CDR3 DNA follows: TGCAGTGCTAATAGCCAGGGCAATCAGCCCCAGCATTTT. Translated, it gives CSANSQGNQPQHF.

The V and J genes are TRBV6-5 and TRBJ2-5; tentatively, D is TRBD1 or TRBD2 (5 bases each). CDR3 length: 14 residues. V was cut by 5 bases and J by 5 bases, with 15 bases left in between. The germline V gene encodes CDR1 MNHEY and CDR2 SVGAGI. The CDR3 loop is CASSLRRWGETQYF. The CDR3, as DNA: TGTGCCAGCAGTCTCCGACGTTGGGGGGAGACCCAGTACTTC.

The chain links TRBV20-1 to TRBJ2-2; D unclear. The CDR3 runs to 13 residues. V lost 5 bases, J lost 7 bases, and 14 bases lay in between. Germline-derived CDR1 and CDR2 are DFQATT and SNEGSKA (reference sequence). The CDR3 DNA sequence: TGCAGTGCTCGAACGCTGGTATACGGGGAGCTGTTTTTT. Translated, it gives CSARTLVYGELFF.

V gene TRBV28 combines with J gene TRBJ2-3; 7 bases are shared with TRBD1. The CDR3 sequence is 14 residues long. Germline V CDR1 and CDR2: MDHEN, SYDVKM. With 5 bases clipped from V and 2 bases from J, the junction kept 4 bases outside the gene matches. In DNA form, the CDR3 reads TGTGCCAGCAGTCGGGACAGCACCACAGATACGCAGTATTTT. Translating gives CASSRDSTTDTQYF.

This clonotype was counted a few times. V usage is TRBV7-9 and J usage is TRBJ2-1, with 14 bases lining up with TRBD2. Germline V lookup: CDR1 SEHNR, CDR2 FQNEAQ (reference sequence). J gave up 7 bases and V 7 bases, and 9 bases lay outside the gene matches. This CDR3 has 16 amino acids. CDR3 in amino acids: CASIQVGTSGGNEQFF. The CDR3 DNA follows: TGTGCCAGCATCCAGGTGGGGACTAGCGGGGGAAATGAGCAGTTCTTC.

The genes are TRBV7-6 and TRBJ2-1; TRBD2 agrees at 12 bases. CDR1 is SGHVS and CDR2 is FNYEAQ in the germline V gene. J gave up 6 bases and V 5 bases, and 11 bases lay outside the gene matches. This CDR3 region has 17 residues. The CDR3 coding sequence is TGTGCCAGCAGCAAACTAGCGGGGGGTGGTACGGGCAATGAGCAGTTCTTC. Residues: CASSKLAGGGTGNEQFF. Full variable domain (rest looked up from reference TRBV7-6 and TRBJ2-1): GAGVSQSPRYKVTKRGQDVALRCDPISGHVSLYWYRQALGQGPEFLTYFNYEAQQDKSGLPNDRFSAERPEGSISTLTIQRTEQRDSAMYRCASSKLAGGGTGNEQFFGPGTRLTVL.

This clonotype was found many times. The gene calls are TRBV7-2 and TRBJ1-5; 7 bases agree with TRBD1. The CDR3 runs 16 residues. V lost 5 bases, J lost 5 bases, and 12 bases stayed unmatched. Germline CDR1 SGHTA, CDR2 FQGNSA. The CDR3 coding sequence is TGTGCCAGCAGCCATCTCGCGACAGGGATGGATCAGCCCCAGCATTTT. Its translation is CASSHLATGMDQPQHF.

The rearrangement uses TRBV6-2 or TRBV6-3 and TRBJ2-7, with 11 bases aligning to TRBD2. The length of the CDR3 is 16 residues. J lost 3 bases, V lost 2 bases, and 6 bases had no gene match. Germline V lookup: CDR1 MNHEY, CDR2 SVGEGT. The CDR3 sequence: CASSYSRLAGNYEQYV. The CDR3 DNA reads as TGTGCCAGCAGTTACAGTCGACTAGCGGGAAACTACGAGCAGTACGTC.

This clonotype was observed at least ten times. CDR3 DNA sequence: TGTGCCAGCAGCTTAGGAGACAGGGTCTCGGATGAGCAGTTCTTC. Amino acids: CASSLGDRVSDEQFF. This chain links TRBV7-2 with TRBJ2-1, with 7 bases fitting TRBD1. V gave up 1 base and J gave up 8 bases; unmatched junction bases: 8. The germline V gene has CDR1 SGHTA and CDR2 FQGNSA. The CDR3 is 15 amino acids.

This clonotype has a handful of counts. V and J are TRBV7-9 and TRBJ2-2; 10 positions agree with TRBD1. This CDR3 contains 15 residues. Germline values: CDR1 SEHNR, CDR2 FQNEAQ (reference sequence). The V segment lost 5 bases and the J segment 4 bases; nucleotides outside the gene matches: 4. The CDR3 nucleotides read TGTGCCAGCAGCCCAGGGACAGGGGCCACCGGGGAGCTGTTTTTT. Translating gives CASSPGTGATGELFF.

This clonotype was found many times. The chain carries TRBV4-2 and TRBJ2-3, with 11 bases aligning to TRBD1. Trimming at V came to 3 bases and at J to 4 bases, leaving 6 bases not matched to a gene. This CDR3 is built from 16 residues. Germline CDR1 reads LGHNA; CDR2 reads YNFKEQ. CDR3 amino acids: CASSHEPGQGADTQYF. The CDR3 region has the DNA TGTGCCAGCAGCCACGAACCGGGACAGGGGGCAGATACGCAGTATTTT.

This chain connects TRBV6-1 to TRBJ2-1, with 8 bases lining up with TRBD2. The CDR3 consists of 15 residues. CDR1 and CDR2 (germline): MNHNS, SASEGT. The J segment lost 4 bases and the V segment lost 5 bases, leaving 7 bases of the junction unmatched. The CDR3 DNA is TGTGCCAGCAGTCCTACACGGGGGGGATACAATGAGCAGTTCTTC. This gives the protein CASSPTRGGYNEQFF.